The rows below give T cell receptor beta chains drawn from one sample of a study of breast tumors, draining lymph nodes, adjacent tissues. Via MiXCR, TCRdb re-called the multiplex PCR reads, giving one row per CDR3 protein. The sample consists of 15,000 to 20,000 distinct CDR3 sequences, roughly 63% of them appearing once. What was sequenced was tumor-adjacent breast tissue. The receptor set was obtained from a female donor with breast cancer. Some clones in this sample may be carry-over from other donors' samples. Both conserved end residues are part of each CDR3.

CDR3 length,V gene,CDR3 protein
14,TRBV29-1,CSVGVGEGGQPQHF
16,TRBV12-3/TRBV12-4,CASSWESGTESEKLFF
18,TRBV19,CASSPGTGDVYGNQPQHF
18,TRBV28,CASSLLRGGTGGVDTQYF
14,TRBV12-3/TRBV12-4,CASSLAGATDTQYF
16,TRBV18,CASSPSGRAPRETQYF
16,TRBV7-2,CASSLSPGTANYGYTF
14,TRBV6-1,CASSTSGGNYEQYF
13,TRBV14,CASSQEGQSPLHF
15,TRBV3-1,CASSQGGAGNQPQHF
15,TRBV11-2,CASSLNDRGGNTIYF
15,TRBV20-1,CSGGLGAASTDTQYF
17,TRBV20-1,CSARDLNFLTATDTQYF
15,TRBV4-2,CASSQESRGSYEQYF
14,TRBV3-1,CASSRRGPGTEAFF
15,TRBV28,CASSLDFGQGESYTF
15,TRBV7-8,CASSLEDRGGEKLFF
18,TRBV11-3,CAREKWTSGGVSTDTQYF
16,TRBV20-1,CSARDTPRRGSEKLFF
14,TRBV5-4,CASSPRQGPYEQYF
16,TRBV7-2,CASSSGFGGALNGYTF
14,TRBV28,CASRRLAATYEQYF
22,TRBV7-9,CASSLSVNTEAFFGQGPYEQYF
14,TRBV20-1,CSAMTGESSYEQYF
15,TRBV12-3/TRBV12-4,CASSRQGSLGNTIYF
15,TRBV10-3,CAISEGTATNEKLFF
14,TRBV11-2,CASSFTGGNYGYTF
11,TRBV28,CASSRADTQYF
17,TRBV7-3,CASSPSQAATNTDTQYF
15,TRBV19,CASAPGPILGQPQHF
14,TRBV5-6,CASSWDRTNSPLHF
15,TRBV12-3/TRBV12-4,CASSSGQGSYNEQFF
14,TRBV6-6,CASSHRDRVNEQFF
15,TRBV3-1,CASSQRRTYNSPLHF
12,TRBV2,CATRAGTETQYF
13,TRBV7-9,CASSLVRQNEQFF
13,TRBV2,CASSETGTDTQYF
19,TRBV2,CASSELGLAATGSYNEQFF
12,TRBV7-8,CASSYSGETQYF
15,TRBV5-1,CASSAGQPGSYEQYF
17,TRBV6-4,CASTHGQGRLLVEKLFF
13,TRBV5-4,CASRRTGTETQYF
15,TRBV12-3/TRBV12-4,CASSSASERYNEQFF
15,TRBV2,CASSELGNSNQPQHF
13,TRBV7-3,CASSSYREETQYF
14,TRBV7-2,CASSITGGNSPLHF
16,TRBV10-3,CAISESQVLRAYEQYF
16,TRBV7-2,CASSSRTSGRTYEQYF
14,TRBV5-4,CASSFGTGWDTQYF
13,TRBV5-1,CASSLTGDNEQFF
14,TRBV10-2,CADSSSGRWNEQFF
15,TRBV10-3,CAIGGLAEEGETQYF
14,TRBV19,CASSPLAGLSEQYF